A selection of T cell receptor beta chains follows, all from one sample in a study of blood T cells in healthy people across ages. Via MiXCR, TCRdb re-called the 5' RACE reads, giving one row per CDR3 protein. The sample has about 1 million distinct CDR3 sequences; approximately 25% are singletons. This same sample was also taken into another study, of T cells of mothers and their children.

Sequencing used blood. Receptor source: a girl aged 2 to 9 in good health. The CDR3 runs from the conserved cysteine through the conserved F or W. The D gene is left open where the match is weak. Clone size appears in some rows only: once, few, many, or a class for an expanded clone.

j_call,d_call,v_call,clone_size,cdr3_nt,cdr3_aa
TRBJ2-7,TRBD1,TRBV13,many,TGTGCCAGCAGCCCGGACAGGGGGAGGGAGCAGTACTTC,CASSPDRGREQYF
TRBJ2-1,-,TRBV3-1,-,TGTGCCAGCAGCCAACTCCGACTCCCCCTATCCTACAATGAGCAGTTCTTC,CASSQLRLPLSYNEQFF
TRBJ1-2,TRBD1,TRBV27,-,TGTGCCAGCAGTTTATCTACAGGGGGCGGGTATGGCTACACCTTC,CASSLSTGGGYGYTF
TRBJ1-2,TRBD1,TRBV9,-,TGTGCCAGCAGCGCCGGACAGGGCAATGGCTACACCTTC,CASSAGQGNGYTF
TRBJ2-4,-,TRBV27,-,TGTGCCAGCAGTTTATCCCCGTCGGACAAAAACATTCAGTACTTC,CASSLSPSDKNIQYF
TRBJ1-2,TRBD1,TRBV7-9,-,TGTGCCAGCAGCTCCGAGACAGGGCGTAATTTCCACTATGGCTACACCTTC,CASSSETGRNFHYGYTF
TRBJ2-4,-,TRBV3-1,many,TGTGCCAGCAGCCAAGGACGGGGCAAAAACATTCAGTACTTC,CASSQGRGKNIQYF
TRBJ2-2,-,TRBV20-1,-,TGCAGTGCTAGAGACCGACTAGTCAACACCGGGGAGCTGTTTTTT,CSARDRLVNTGELFF
TRBJ1-1,-,TRBV7-9,-,TGTGCCAGCAGCTTGATAGGGACCTACACTGAAGCTTTCTTT,CASSLIGTYTEAFF
TRBJ2-1,-,TRBV5-6,-,TGTGCCAGCAGCATCGGACTGTACAATCAGCAGTTCTTC,CASSIGLYNQQFF
TRBJ2-7,-,TRBV29-1,-,TGCAGCGCGGGGGTGGAGGACTATGGGTTCTACGAGCAGTACTTC,CSAGVEDYGFYEQYF
TRBJ2-7,TRBD2,TRBV12-3/TRBV12-4,-,TGTGCCAGCAGGTCACTAGCGAGCGAGCAGTACTTC,CASRSLASEQYF
TRBJ2-2,-,TRBV6-5,few,TGTGCCAGCAGTTACCGGGACATGACGGCCGGGGAGCTGTTTTTT,CASSYRDMTAGELFF
TRBJ2-1,-,TRBV7-2,few,TGTGCCAGCAGCCCCCAGTCGTTTGAGCAGTTCTTC,CASSPQSFEQFF
TRBJ2-1,-,TRBV9,many,TGTGCCAGCAGCGTAGCCGGGGGCTATGACGGCGATGAGCAGTTCTTC,CASSVAGGYDGDEQFF
TRBJ2-5,-,TRBV20-1,-,TGCAGTGCTAGAGGGTGGCAGGCTCAAGAGACCCAGTACTTC,CSARGWQAQETQYF
TRBJ1-2,-,TRBV29-1,-,TGCAGCGTTTCGGAGTGGACGTCCGGTCGCTACACCTTC,CSVSEWTSGRYTF
TRBJ2-1,-,TRBV24-1,few,TGTGCCACCAGGCTCGGCAATGAGCAGTTCTTC,CATRLGNEQFF
TRBJ2-5,-,TRBV18,-,TGTGCCAGCTCACCGGGGCGGAAAGGGGAGACCCAGTACTTC,CASSPGRKGETQYF
TRBJ2-2,-,TRBV25-1,-,TGTGCCGCGGAGGGGAGCACCGGGGAGCTGTTTTTT,CAAEGSTGELFF
TRBJ2-7,-,TRBV28,few,TGTGCCAGCAGTTTACCTCAAACTTACGAGCAGTACTTC,CASSLPQTYEQYF
TRBJ2-7,-,TRBV2,few,TGTGCCAGCAGGGAAATAGAAAACTACGAGCAGTACTTC,CASREIENYEQYF
TRBJ1-2,-,TRBV5-5,few,TGTGCCAGCAGCCCCCCGGAAGGGACCTATGGCTACACCTTC,CASSPPEGTYGYTF
TRBJ2-2,TRBD1,TRBV20-1,few,TGCAGTGCTAGGGGACAGGGGCGCGGTACGAGCACCGGGGAGCTGTTTTTT,CSARGQGRGTSTGELFF
TRBJ2-7,-,TRBV6-6,few,TGTGCCAGCAGTTACGGTTTATACGAGCAGTACTTC,CASSYGLYEQYF
TRBJ1-5,-,TRBV7-9,-,TGTGCCAGCAGCCTGGGGCGGTACAATCAGCCCCAGCATTTT,CASSLGRYNQPQHF
TRBJ2-7,TRBD2,TRBV4-1,few,TGCGCCAGCAGCCTCATAACAGCGGGAGAGGGATACGAGCAGTACTTC,CASSLITAGEGYEQYF
TRBJ2-7,-,TRBV7-2,few,TGTGCCAGCAGCTTGGGCCCCGGGCCTTCCTACGAGCAGTACTTC,CASSLGPGPSYEQYF
TRBJ2-1,-,TRBV12-3/TRBV12-4,few,TGCGCCAGCAGCGTCGGGACCGGAGGTCAGTTCTTC,CASSVGTGGQFF
TRBJ1-2,-,TRBV28,few,TGTGCCAGCAGTCCCACTACCGGATACTATGGCTACACCTTC,CASSPTTGYYGYTF
TRBJ2-1,-,TRBV7-9,few,TGTGCCAGCAGCCCGACCGAAGGACTCAGAGATGAGCAGTTCTTC,CASSPTEGLRDEQFF
TRBJ1-4,-,TRBV20-1,few,TGCAGTGCTAGAGATTGGGAGACGGCTGGTGAAAAACTGTTTTTT,CSARDWETAGEKLFF
TRBJ1-4,-,TRBV6-2/TRBV6-3,-,TGTGCCAGCAGTTACCCGACCGCCGAGGAAGAAAAACTGTTTTTT,CASSYPTAEEEKLFF
TRBJ2-5,-,TRBV4-2,-,TGTGCCAGCAGCCATGGGAATCGACAGGCCGAGACCCAGTACTTC,CASSHGNRQAETQYF
TRBJ1-1,-,TRBV12-3/TRBV12-4,-,TGTGCCAGCATCCTGGGGGGGGGTAACGTCGAAGCTTTCTTT,CASILGGGNVEAFF
TRBJ2-5,-,TRBV7-9,-,TGTGCCAGCAGCTTAGCTGGCAGGGAAGAGACCCAGTACTTC,CASSLAGREETQYF
TRBJ2-7,-,TRBV11-1,-,TGTGCCAGCAGCTTATACCAGGGACCCTACGAGCAGTACTTC,CASSLYQGPYEQYF
TRBJ1-5,TRBD1,TRBV14,-,TGTGCCAGCAGCCTGGGACAGATAAGCCAGCCCCAGCATTTT,CASSLGQISQPQHF
TRBJ2-7,-,TRBV13,few,TGTGCCAGCAGCTTATCCGGGGCGGTCAACGAGCAGTACTTC,CASSLSGAVNEQYF
TRBJ2-2,TRBD2,TRBV4-2,few,TGTGCCAGCAGCCAAGATCTTCTAGCGGGAGCCGGGGAGCTGTTTTTT,CASSQDLLAGAGELFF
TRBJ2-3,-,TRBV4-1,once,TGCGCCAGCAGCCAAGGTCCAGCGGGTGGCACAGATACGCAGTATTTT,CASSQGPAGGTDTQYF
TRBJ2-5,-,TRBV20-1,few,TGCAGTGCTCAAGTCCAGGGGTCAGGGACCCAGTACTTC,CSAQVQGSGTQYF
TRBJ1-2,-,TRBV10-3,-,TGTGCCACCACCGTGGGAAATGGCTACACCTTC,CATTVGNGYTF
TRBJ2-1,-,TRBV20-1,-,TGCAGTGCTGTACCTAATGAGCAGTTCTTC,CSAVPNEQFF
TRBJ2-4,-,TRBV6-2/TRBV6-3,-,TGTGCCAGCAGTTCCCGAAGTGGAAAAAGCATTCAGTACTTC,CASSSRSGKSIQYF
TRBJ1-1,TRBD1,TRBV6-5,few,TGTGCCAGCACTCCGGGGACAGGGTTTGAAGCTTTCTTT,CASTPGTGFEAFF
TRBJ2-7,-,TRBV3-1,few,TGTGCCAGCAGCCTAGAAGACCCCCTCGGGACGATAGACCCCTACGAGCAGTACTTC,CASSLEDPLGTIDPYEQYF
TRBJ2-3,TRBD2,TRBV12-3/TRBV12-4,few,TGTGCCAGCAGACGGAGCGGGGGCACAGATACGCAGTATTTT,CASRRSGGTDTQYF
TRBJ2-1,-,TRBV4-3,few,TGCGCCAGCAGCCACGGACTGGGAAACAATGAGCAGTTCTTC,CASSHGLGNNEQFF
TRBJ2-2,-,TRBV24-1,-,TGTGCCACCAGCCGGGACTTCAACACCGGGGAGCTGTTTTTT,CATSRDFNTGELFF
TRBJ2-2,TRBD1,TRBV19,-,TGTGCCAGTAGGCTCGACAGGGCGGCCGGGGAGCTGTTTTTT,CASRLDRAAGELFF
TRBJ2-5,-,TRBV29-1,-,TGCAGCGTTGAAGGTGTGACGGAAGAGCCCCAGTACTTC,CSVEGVTEEPQYF
TRBJ1-2,-,TRBV21-1,-,TGTGCCAGCAGCGCCCAGGACAGTAACTATGGCTACACCTTC,CASSAQDSNYGYTF
TRBJ2-1,TRBD1,TRBV20-1,-,TGCAGTGCTAGAGTCGGGACAGGCTCCCGATACAATGAGCAGTTCTTC,CSARVGTGSRYNEQFF
TRBJ2-1,TRBD2,TRBV6-5,-,TGTGCCAGCAATAGCGGGAGTCAGAATGAGCAGTTCTTC,CASNSGSQNEQFF
TRBJ1-2,-,TRBV6-1,-,TGTGCCAGCAGTGAAGAGAGCTACACCTTC,CASSEESYTF
TRBJ2-1,-,TRBV27,few,TGTGCCAGCAGTTTAAGAGGGGAAGGCAATGAGCAGTTCTTC,CASSLRGEGNEQFF
TRBJ1-1,-,TRBV19,-,TGTGCCAGTAGTCCTCGAAAAGGGGGGAACACTGAAGCTTTCTTT,CASSPRKGGNTEAFF
TRBJ2-3,TRBD2,TRBV12-3/TRBV12-4,-,TGTGCCAGCAGAGACCGGGGGGATGCGCAGTATTTT,CASRDRGDAQYF